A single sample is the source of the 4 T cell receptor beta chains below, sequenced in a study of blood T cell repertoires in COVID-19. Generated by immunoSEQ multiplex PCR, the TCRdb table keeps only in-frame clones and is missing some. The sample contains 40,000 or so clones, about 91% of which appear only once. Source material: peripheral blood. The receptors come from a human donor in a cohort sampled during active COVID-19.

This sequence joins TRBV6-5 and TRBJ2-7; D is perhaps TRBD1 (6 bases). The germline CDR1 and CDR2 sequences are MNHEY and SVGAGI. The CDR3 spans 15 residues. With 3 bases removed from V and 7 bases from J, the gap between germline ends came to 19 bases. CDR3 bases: TGTGCCAGCAGTTATTCCCGGGACAAGGTCGGGGAGCAGTACTTC. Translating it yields CASSYSRDKVGEQYF.

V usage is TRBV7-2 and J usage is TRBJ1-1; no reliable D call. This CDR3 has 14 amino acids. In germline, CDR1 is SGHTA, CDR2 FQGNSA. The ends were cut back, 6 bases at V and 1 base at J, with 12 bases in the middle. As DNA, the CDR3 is TGTGCCAGCAGTTTTGCCCACAGGAACACTGAAGCTTTCTTT. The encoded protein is CASSFAHRNTEAFF.

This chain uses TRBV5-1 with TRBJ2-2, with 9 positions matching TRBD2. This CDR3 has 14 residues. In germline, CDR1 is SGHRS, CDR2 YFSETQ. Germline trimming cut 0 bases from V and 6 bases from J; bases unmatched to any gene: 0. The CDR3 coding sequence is TGCGCCAGCAGCTTGGGACTAGCGGCCGGGGAGCTGTTTTTT. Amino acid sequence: CASSLGLAAGELFF. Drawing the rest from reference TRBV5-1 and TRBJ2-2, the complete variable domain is KAGVTQTPRYLIKTRGQQVTLSCSPISGHRSVSWYQQTPGQGLQFLFEYFSETQRNKGNFPGRFSGRQFSNSRSEMNVSTLELGDSALYLCASSLGLAAGELFFGEGSRLTVL.

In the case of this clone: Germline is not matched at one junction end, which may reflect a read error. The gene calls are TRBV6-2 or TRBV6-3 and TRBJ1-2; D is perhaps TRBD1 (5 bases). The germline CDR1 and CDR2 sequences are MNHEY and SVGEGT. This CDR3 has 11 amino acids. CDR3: CATSRGDGYTF. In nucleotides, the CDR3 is TGTGCCACCAGTCGGGGGGATGGCTACACCTTC.